Below, one T cell receptor beta chain is given with its context. What it binds is unknown. These data are taken from a study of T cell responses to AZD1222 COVID-19 vaccine. Whole-study results and caveats: Repertoires were obtained solely post-peak T cell response. Spike-spanning, vaccine-associated CD4 TCRs were dominant at 160-218 and 743-854.

Germline V gene sequence: CDR1 ENHRY, CDR2 SYGVKD. Trimming removed 5 bases from V and 5 bases from J; junction bases left unmatched: 5. This CDR3 has 13 residues. Assay: immunoSEQ multiplex PCR; the TCRdb copy retains only in-frame clones and omits some. The sample holds roughly 77,000 clones; nearly 90% are singletons and the top ten take roughly 5%. V is TRBV10-3 and J is TRBJ1-1; 7 positions agree with TRBD1. The TCR was taken from an adult in good health. Sequencing used peripheral blood, obtained on day 0 of MenACWY control vaccination. CDR3 region: CAISRDRGTEAFF. The CDR3 nucleotides are TGTGCCATCAGTCGGGACAGAGGGACTGAAGCTTTCTTT.